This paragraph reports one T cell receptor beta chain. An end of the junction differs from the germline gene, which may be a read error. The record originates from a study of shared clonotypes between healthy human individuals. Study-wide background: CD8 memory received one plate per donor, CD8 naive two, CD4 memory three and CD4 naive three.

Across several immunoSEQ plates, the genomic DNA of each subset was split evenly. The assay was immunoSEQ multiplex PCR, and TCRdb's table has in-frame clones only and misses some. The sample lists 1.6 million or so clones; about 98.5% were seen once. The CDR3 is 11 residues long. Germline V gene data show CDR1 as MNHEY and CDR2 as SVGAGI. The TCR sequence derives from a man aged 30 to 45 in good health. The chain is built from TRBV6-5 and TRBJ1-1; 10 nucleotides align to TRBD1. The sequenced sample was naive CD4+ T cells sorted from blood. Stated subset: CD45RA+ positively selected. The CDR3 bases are TGTGCCAGCAGTCACGGACAGGGGGTGGTCTTT. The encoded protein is CASSHGQGVVF.